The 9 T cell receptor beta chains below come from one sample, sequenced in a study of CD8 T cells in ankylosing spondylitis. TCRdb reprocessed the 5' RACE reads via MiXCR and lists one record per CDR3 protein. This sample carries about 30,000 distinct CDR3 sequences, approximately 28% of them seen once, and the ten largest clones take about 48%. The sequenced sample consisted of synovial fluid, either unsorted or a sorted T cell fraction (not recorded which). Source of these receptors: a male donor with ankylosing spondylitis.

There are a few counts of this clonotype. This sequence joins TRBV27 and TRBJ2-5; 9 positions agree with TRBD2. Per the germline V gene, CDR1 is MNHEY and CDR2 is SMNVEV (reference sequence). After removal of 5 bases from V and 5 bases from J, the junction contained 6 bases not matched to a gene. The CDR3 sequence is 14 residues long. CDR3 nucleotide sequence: TGTGCCAGCAGTCTTTTAGCGGGAGTGGAGACCCAGTACTTC. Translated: CASSLLAGVETQYF.

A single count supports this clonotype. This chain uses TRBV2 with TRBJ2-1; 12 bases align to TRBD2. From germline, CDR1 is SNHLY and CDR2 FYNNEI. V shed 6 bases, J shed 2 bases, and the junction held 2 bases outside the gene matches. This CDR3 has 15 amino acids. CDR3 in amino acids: CASRGLAGPYNEQFF. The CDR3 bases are TGTGCCAGCAGGGGACTAGCGGGCCCCTACAATGAGCAGTTCTTC.

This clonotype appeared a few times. In DNA form, the CDR3 reads TGCGCCAGCAGCGAGACAGGCTACGAGCAGTACGTC. Amino acid sequence: CASSETGYEQYV. The chain recombines TRBV10-2 with TRBJ2-7, with D tentatively TRBD1 (6 bases). The V and J ends lost 6 bases and 3 bases respectively, with 9 bases between them. Germline V gene lookup returns CDR1 WSHSY and CDR2 SAAADI. The CDR3 length is 12 residues.

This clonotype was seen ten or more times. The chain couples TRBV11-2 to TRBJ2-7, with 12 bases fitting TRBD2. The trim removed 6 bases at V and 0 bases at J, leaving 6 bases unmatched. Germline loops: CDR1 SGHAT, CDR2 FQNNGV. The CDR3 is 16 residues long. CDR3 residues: CASSRTSGTFSYEQYF. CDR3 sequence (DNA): TGTGCCAGCAGTCGGACTAGCGGGACGTTCTCCTACGAGCAGTACTTC.

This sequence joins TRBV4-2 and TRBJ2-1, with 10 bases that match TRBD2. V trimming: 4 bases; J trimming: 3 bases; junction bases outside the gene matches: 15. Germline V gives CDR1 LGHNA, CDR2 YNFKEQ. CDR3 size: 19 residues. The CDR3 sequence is CASSPTPSGRVFFYNEQFF. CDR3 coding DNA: TGTGCCAGCAGCCCGACCCCTAGCGGGAGAGTTTTTTTCTACAATGAGCAGTTCTTC.

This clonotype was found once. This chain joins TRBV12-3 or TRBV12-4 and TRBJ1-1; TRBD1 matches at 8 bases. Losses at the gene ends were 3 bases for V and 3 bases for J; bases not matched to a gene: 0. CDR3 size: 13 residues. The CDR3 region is CASSFRGHTEAFF. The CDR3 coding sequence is TGTGCCAGCAGTTTCAGGGGGCACACTGAAGCTTTCTTT.

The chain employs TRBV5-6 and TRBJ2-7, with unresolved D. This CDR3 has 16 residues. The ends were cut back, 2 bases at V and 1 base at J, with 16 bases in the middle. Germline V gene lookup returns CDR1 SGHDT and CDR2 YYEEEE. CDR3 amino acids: CASSFSSGNKSYEQYF. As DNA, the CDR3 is TGTGCCAGCAGCTTCTCTTCCGGAAACAAGTCCTACGAGCAGTACTTC.

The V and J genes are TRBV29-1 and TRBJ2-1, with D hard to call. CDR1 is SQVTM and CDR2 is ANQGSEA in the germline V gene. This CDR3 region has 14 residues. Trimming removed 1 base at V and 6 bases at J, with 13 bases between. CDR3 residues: CSVEGENTRNEQFF. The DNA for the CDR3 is TGCAGCGTTGAAGGTGAAAACACCCGCAATGAGCAGTTCTTC.

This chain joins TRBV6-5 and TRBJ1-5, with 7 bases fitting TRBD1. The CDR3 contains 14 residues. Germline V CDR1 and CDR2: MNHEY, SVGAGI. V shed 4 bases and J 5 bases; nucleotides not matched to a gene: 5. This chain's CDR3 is CASSSMTGYQPQHF. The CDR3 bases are TGTGCCAGCAGTTCTATGACAGGGTATCAGCCCCAGCATTTT.